What follows is one TCR beta chain and its context. The antigen it binds to is not known. Base qualities were left out, and no much larger clone turns up one base away. This sample was taken from a study of blood T cell repertoires in COVID-19 (dated by TCRdb to between 2020 and 2021). As for the study more broadly: The collaborator samples originated in the United States, Italy and Spain and spanned the acute and convalescent phases of COVID-19. The material from the prospective study consisted of cDNA or gDNA derived from T cells, B-cell-depleted T cells, or PBMCs. The repertoires were made available in a free public database intended to serve as a resource for research on the immune response to SARS-CoV-2. The samples were drawn from two sources: the first 160 participants of the ongoing ImmuneRACE study, and 950 to 1,500 subjects contributed by 6 global collaborators. Sample metadata almost always included a de-identified subject ID, COVID-19 status, age in years and sex. Subjects who had been exposed to COVID-19, were actively infected with it, or had recovered from it provided the deeply sampled blood TCRbeta repertoires that made up the dataset. Where available, HLA class I and class II types were obtained from metadata supplied by the sample provider rather than from assay-based typing.

The collaborating institutions used their own protocols to collect whole blood in K2EDTA tubes. Collaborator samples were shipped for TCRbeta analysis as frozen whole blood, isolated PBMCs, or DNA extracted from either sample type. The cysteine opens and the phenylalanine closes a CDR3 of 11 amino acids. Left in the record is the CDR3 DNA by itself, 33 bases read in frame from the first base. Relative to germline, V is missing 7 bases and J is missing 7 bases, with 4 bases of the junction outside any gene match. CDR1 and CDR2, looked up from the germline V gene, are MNHEY and SVGAGI. TCRbeta CDR3 regions were amplified from genomic DNA by means of the immunoSEQ Assay, a bias-controlled multiplex PCR. The paper's processing steps were these. The number of nucleated cells in each sample was estimated from the amplification of reference gene primers within the assay. Sequence reads were collapsed and filtered to measure the absolute abundance of every unique TCRbeta CDR3 rearrangement. For each sample, productive Simpson clonality was calculated as the square root of Simpson's diversity index across productive rearrangements. Not all clones reach the TCRdb copy of this immuneACCESS table, which keeps in-frame sequences only. Checked studies attribute under half of the gap to unresolved V genes and leave the rest unexplained. V and J calls and clone size are those listed in that table; D and trimming were worked out from the DNA. The sample table contains about 33,000 clones; only one count was recorded for 88% of them. The ten largest clones capture around 6.5% of the sample.

Overall study results and their limits: How much clinical and demographic metadata was included differed by source and by participant, and the metadata was provided uncurated.

This chain joins TRBV6-5 to TRBJ2-7, with 7 bases matching TRBD2. This receptor was obtained from a human donor in a cohort sampled during active COVID-19. The sequenced sample consisted of peripheral blood. The nucleotide sequence reads TGTGCCAGCACCTCCGGGGGGGAGCAGTACTTC. This gives the protein CASTSGGEQYF.